This paragraph reports one TCR beta chain. At the DNA level, this CDR3 is encoded by other sequences in the same sample as well. The sample originates from a study of technical replicates of blood from a handful of donors. Clones were read by immunoSEQ multiplex PCR, and TCRdb kept only the in-frame ones, dropping some. The repertoire consists of around 83,000 clones, with more than 85% occurring once and the leading ten covering approximately 0.4%. The CDR3 length is 13 residues. The germline gives CDR1 KGHSH, CDR2 LQKENI. Trimming took 3 bases from V and 6 from J, leaving 9 bases between them. The TCR originated in a human donor in good health. Some clones in this sample may be carry-over from other donors' samples. Sample: T cells isolated from PBMCs. V gene TRBV18 combines with J gene TRBJ1-5; tentatively, D is TRBD1 (5 bases). CDR3 amino acids: CASSPGGGQPQHF. In DNA form, the CDR3 reads TGTGCCAGCTCACCCGGGGGAGGTCAGCCCCAGCATTTT.